These T cell receptor beta chains were read from a single sample in a study of cytomegalovirus exposure and HLA in healthy donors. Generated by immunoSEQ multiplex PCR, the TCRdb table keeps only in-frame clones and is missing some. The table lists around 63,000 clones. Sequencing was performed on PBMCs. Every receptor here comes from a woman in her twenties or thirties in good health and CMV-seronegative. The CDR3 runs from the conserved cysteine through the conserved F or W. The D gene is left open where the match is weak.

>TRBV30|TRBJ2-5|-
CAWTSEEETQYF
>TRBV6-1|TRBJ1-1|-
CASNDRNTEAFF
>TRBV19|TRBJ2-7|TRBD2
CASSMGLAGIYEQYF
>TRBV7-8|TRBJ2-2|TRBD2
CASSLRFERGGPANTGELFF
>TRBV19|TRBJ1-4|-
CASSTNRVEEKLFF
>TRBV18|TRBJ2-1|TRBD2
CASSPGTSGRYNEQFF
>TRBV28|TRBJ2-1|-
CASAGNEQFF
>TRBV30|TRBJ2-5|-
CAWVRRGETQYF
>TRBV7-2|TRBJ1-6|-
CASSFRGEDSPLHF
>TRBV7-8|TRBJ2-1|TRBD1
CASSLRGGQGDNEQFF
>TRBV19|TRBJ2-5|TRBD2
CASSIVSSGAETQYF
>TRBV27|TRBJ2-7|-
CASSLTYRDGEQYF
>TRBV6-1|TRBJ1-6|-
CASSETGAITYNSPLHF
>TRBV6-5|TRBJ2-7|-
CASSYGTRGYEQYF
>TRBV5-1|TRBJ2-7|-
CASPGSMSYEQYF
>TRBV7-2|TRBJ2-7|TRBD2
CASSLFPGGLYEQYF
>TRBV28|TRBJ2-7|TRBD2
CASGGAYEQYF
>TRBV13|TRBJ2-2|-
CASSPDYFTFTGELFF
>TRBV4-2|TRBJ2-1|-
CASSQDPAGSNEQFF
>TRBV18|TRBJ1-1|TRBD1
CASSGQGAHTEAFF
>TRBV20-1|TRBJ2-1|-
CSASGGDEQFF
>TRBV19|TRBJ1-5|TRBD1
CASTPRTGLTEKKPQPQHF
>TRBV11-2|TRBJ1-2|-
CASSLGDGFLHF
>TRBV7-9|TRBJ2-7|TRBD2
CASLPDAGAMYEQYF
>TRBV29-1|TRBJ2-3|TRBD1
CSVTGVTDTQYF
>TRBV30|TRBJ1-1|TRBD1
CAWSVHPPDRGRVEAFF
>TRBV18|TRBJ2-7|TRBD1
CASSPPTGAGGAYEQYF
>TRBV18|TRBJ1-2|TRBD1
CASSHLSGQGAAYGYTF
>TRBV29-1|TRBJ1-1|-
CSVLRQTNTEDFF
>TRBV4-3|TRBJ2-7|TRBD2
CASSQGPPAGGGSYEQYF
>TRBV5-6|TRBJ1-5|-
CASSSRVYGQPQHF
>TRBV5-6|TRBJ2-5|TRBD1
CASSWWDRGPETQYF
>TRBV30|TRBJ1-3|-
CAWSVEGNTIYF
>TRBV19|TRBJ1-2|-
CASTIGDTMDMLKGYTF
>TRBV6-1|TRBJ1-1|TRBD1
CASSEGDSTQAFF
>TRBV28|TRBJ1-1|-
CASSPSAEVGTEAFF
>TRBV27|TRBJ2-7|-
CASSFGGISYEQYF
>TRBV5-6|TRBJ1-1|-
CASSLGQSLTEAFF
>TRBV9|TRBJ2-1|TRBD2
CASSVVAGGTKMTYNEQFF
>TRBV5-1|TRBJ1-2|-
CASSLEPYGYTF
>TRBV19|TRBJ2-1|TRBD2
CASTSSGVPYNEQFF
>TRBV7-2|TRBJ2-1|-
CASSPDISSYNEQFF
>TRBV5-1|TRBJ2-7|-
CASSLGSARPPHYEQYF
>TRBV28|TRBJ2-1|-
CASSYLGNEQFF
>TRBV4-2|TRBJ1-5|-
CASSQDFGGNQPQHF
>TRBV11-2|TRBJ1-1|-
CASSSIRGNTEAFF
>TRBV27|TRBJ2-1|TRBD1
CASSSPDRAYEQFF
>TRBV30|TRBJ1-6|-
CAWSTGNGSPLHF
>TRBV5-1|TRBJ2-2|-
CASTVGLTANTGELFF
>TRBV28|TRBJ1-2|-
CASSFTTGGYGYTF
>TRBV27|TRBJ1-6|TRBD1
CASSFGAGGYNSPLHF
>TRBV30|TRBJ2-7|-
CAWSVGAGDTYEQYF